Following are 27 T cell receptor beta chains from one sample sequenced in a study of T-cell reconstitution after alpha-beta-depleted transplantation in children listed by TCRdb under 2016. The treatment or condition label of this sample denotes: allogeneic hematopoietic cell transplantation with graft depleted of TCRalphabeta T cells and CD19 B cells. Libraries were built with PCR. TCRdb names Illumina HiSeq 2500 as the instrument used. Molecular barcoding was employed in the preparation of TCR libraries, with unique molecular identifiers being used to normalize TCRbeta repertoire quantification. The public reads were run again by TCRdb, first through fastp at Q25 and then through MiXCR, and only productive beta chains were kept. Identical CDR3 protein sequences are pooled into one entry, listed with their most common genes and DNA. The table for this sample lists 600,000 to 700,000 distinct CDR3 sequences; around 13% of them were counted only once. The ten largest clones add up to 0.79% of the sample.

This material consisted of PBMCs, taken before TCRalphabeta/CD19-depleted stem cell transplant. These receptors originate from a girl aged 2 to 9 with congenital amegakaryocytic thrombocytopenia, due to receive a stem cell transplant.

This clonotype was detected ten times or more. The rearrangement links TRBV10-3 to TRBJ2-3; D gene unclear. In germline, CDR1 is ENHRY, CDR2 SYGVKD. The CDR3 contains 16 residues. Trimming removed 0 bases from V and 0 bases from J, with 10 bases in between. This CDR3 reads CAISESIVKSTDTQYF. CDR3 coding DNA: TGTGCCATCAGTGAGTCGATCGTGAAAAGCACAGATACGCAGTATTTT.

The rearrangement links TRBV30 to TRBJ1-3; D uncertain. This CDR3 region has 11 residues. The germline V and J ends were trimmed by 0 bases and 7 bases, with 4 bases remaining between them. Per germline, CDR1 GTSNPN and CDR2 SVGIG (reference sequence). The CDR3 is CAWSVGNTIYF. For the CDR3, the DNA is TGTGCCTGGAGTGTCGGCAACACCATATATTTT.

This clonotype was picked up many times. The chain carries TRBV7-2 and TRBJ2-3, with D uncertain. The CDR3 length is 14 residues. V was trimmed by 2 bases and J by 0 bases, leaving 6 bases between them. Germline V gene sequence: CDR1 SGHTA, CDR2 FQGNSA. This CDR3 reads CASSLLESTDTQYF. Here the CDR3 DNA reads TGTGCCAGCAGCTTACTTGAAAGCACAGATACGCAGTATTTT.

This clonotype has at least ten counts. This rearrangement joins TRBV9 to TRBJ2-3; 10 nucleotides line up with TRBD2. Germline CDR1 and CDR2: SGDLS and YYNGEE. The CDR3 sequence is 14 residues long. Trimming at V came to 3 bases and at J to 4 bases, leaving 2 bases not matched to a gene. CDR3: CASSGAGGPDTQYF. CDR3 nucleotides: TGTGCCAGCAGCGGAGCGGGAGGGCCAGATACGCAGTATTTT.

This clonotype was found a few times. The chain is built from TRBV27 and TRBJ2-1, with D possibly being TRBD1 (6 bases). The CDR3 extends over 16 amino acids. V shed 7 bases and J shed 5 bases, with 21 bases lying between them. Per germline, CDR1 MNHEY and CDR2 SMNVEV (reference sequence). In DNA form, the CDR3 reads TGTGCCAGCATTCATATCCGGGACAAATCCCACAATGAGCAGTTCTTC. Protein sequence: CASIHIRDKSHNEQFF.

Many counts were recorded for this clonotype. Here the CDR3 DNA reads TGTGCCAGCAGTCCGGTGGAAGCAGGTCAGCCCCAGCATTTT. Protein sequence: CASSPVEAGQPQHF. The chain links TRBV12-3 or TRBV12-4 to TRBJ1-5, with D hard to call. The CDR3 is 14 amino acids. The V gene lost 5 bases and the J gene lost 6 bases, with 14 bases spanning the gap.

This clonotype was detected ten times or more. This sequence joins TRBV4-1 and TRBJ2-4; D remains unclear. This CDR3 has 16 residues. Trimming cost V 1 base and J 0 bases, with 10 bases left between them. The V gene's germline CDR1 is MGHRA and CDR2 YSYEKL. The CDR3 region is CASSQVEFLAKNIQYF. The CDR3 bases are TGCGCCAGCAGCCAAGTAGAATTTCTAGCCAAAAACATTCAGTACTTC.

This clonotype was seen more than once but under ten times. This chain connects TRBV20-1 to TRBJ2-1, with TRBD2 matching 10 bases. The CDR3 spans 17 residues. CDR1 and CDR2 from the germline V gene are DFQATT and SNEGSKA (reference sequence). V was pared by 4 bases and J by 0 bases, with 9 bases of the junction left unmatched. The CDR3 is CSAKASGRGGSYNEQFF. In DNA, the CDR3 is TGCAGTGCTAAGGCTAGCGGGAGAGGGGGCTCCTACAATGAGCAGTTCTTC.

Points on this clonotype: The junction and the germline gene differ at one end; a read error may be behind it. The V call is TRBV24-1, the J call TRBJ1-6; maybe TRBD1 (6 bases). The CDR3 covers 15 residues. Per the germline V gene, CDR1 is KGHDR and CDR2 is SFDVKD. CDR3 DNA: TGTGCCACCAGTGCCTCGGCGGACAGTGGGTCACCCCTCCCCTTT. Amino acids: CATSASADSGSPLPF.

V is TRBV7-8 and J is TRBJ1-1; maybe TRBD1 (5 bases). The V gene's germline CDR1 is SGHVS and CDR2 FQNEAQ. The CDR3 has 12 amino acids. V was clipped by 4 bases and J by 9 bases, with 12 bases between them. The CDR3 nucleotides read TGTGCCAGCAGCTCCAGTCGGGGACAAGCTTTCTTT. Translation: CASSSSRGQAFF.

The sample holds many counts of this clonotype. The chain joins TRBV5-1 to TRBJ1-1; D is uncertain. Looked up from germline, CDR1 is SGHRS and CDR2 is YFSETQ. Trimming shortened V by 2 bases and J by 4 bases, and 18 bases separated the two germline ends. CDR3 length: 16 amino acids. The CDR3: CASSFYRQALRTEAFF. CDR3 bases: TGCGCCAGCAGCTTCTACCGCCAGGCCCTCCGCACTGAAGCTTTCTTT. The full variable domain, its missing parts supplied by reference TRBV5-1 and TRBJ1-1, is KAGVTQTPRYLIKTRGQQVTLSCSPISGHRSVSWYQQTPGQGLQFLFEYFSETQRNKGNFPGRFSGRQFSNSRSEMNVSTLELGDSALYLCASSFYRQALRTEAFFGQGTRLTVV.

This clonotype was observed many times. The chain couples TRBV4-1 to TRBJ1-1; maybe TRBD1 (5 bases). V was shortened by 6 bases and J by 14 bases, with 28 bases between the two germline ends. The CDR3 totals 15 residues. CDR1 is MGHRA and CDR2 is YSYEKL in the germline V gene. The CDR3 nucleotides read TGCGCCAGCAGGGCCTATGACGATACAGGTGTTCAGTCATTCTTT. Its translation is CASRAYDDTGVQSFF.

At least ten counts were recorded for this clonotype. The chain couples TRBV5-1 to TRBJ2-5; D may be TRBD2 (6 bases). The CDR3 extends over 13 amino acids. Germline-derived CDR1 and CDR2 are SGHRS and YFSETQ. Trimming left V 6 bases short and J 7 bases short, with 16 bases between. This CDR3 is CASTQGGEATQYF. CDR3 DNA: TGCGCCAGCACCCAGGGTGGGGAGGCGACCCAGTACTTC.

This clonotype was counted ten times or more. The chain employs TRBV5-1 and TRBJ2-1, with 7 nucleotides matching TRBD1. Trimming took 7 bases from V and 3 from J; bases not matched to a gene: 7. From germline, CDR1 is SGHRS and CDR2 YFSETQ. This CDR3 region has 14 residues. This chain's CDR3 is CASHEGGGYNEQFF. CDR3 nucleotide sequence: TGCGCCAGCCACGAAGGGGGCGGCTACAATGAGCAGTTCTTC.

At least ten counts were recorded for this clonotype. J is TRBJ2-1 and V is TRBV12-3 or TRBV12-4; 9 bases align to TRBD2. This CDR3 comprises 16 residues. V shed 6 bases and J 7 bases; nucleotides not matched to a gene: 13. Here the CDR3 DNA reads TGTGCCAGCAGCCTTTTGGGAGCGGGAGGTCCGAATGAGCAGTTCTTC. It encodes CASSLLGAGGPNEQFF.

This clonotype was detected many times. The CDR3 coding sequence is TGTGCCAGCAGCTTATCTCCTGACAGGGATGAAGCTTTCTTT. Translating it yields CASSLSPDRDEAFF. The J gene is TRBJ1-1, the V gene TRBV7-9; the match to TRBD1 covers 7 bases. The CDR3 consists of 14 residues. Per germline, CDR1 SEHNR and CDR2 FQNEAQ (reference sequence). V was clipped by 2 bases and J by 7 bases; unmatched bases: 7.

The V and J genes are TRBV5-1 and TRBJ2-5; D may be TRBD1 (6 bases). From germline, CDR1 is SGHRS and CDR2 YFSETQ. The V end was cut by 3 bases, the J end by 2 bases, with 11 bases between. The CDR3 consists of 14 residues. CDR3 loop: CASSSRQVQETQYF. In nucleotides, the CDR3 is TGCGCCAGCAGCTCGAGACAGGTACAAGAGACCCAGTACTTC. The variable domain in full, with the rest retrieved from reference TRBV5-1 and TRBJ2-5, is KAGVTQTPRYLIKTRGQQVTLSCSPISGHRSVSWYQQTPGQGLQFLFEYFSETQRNKGNFPGRFSGRQFSNSRSEMNVSTLELGDSALYLCASSSRQVQETQYFGPGTRLLVL.

This clonotype was recorded at least ten times. This chain links TRBV29-1 with TRBJ1-6, with D unclear. CDR1 is SQVTM, CDR2 ANQGSEA, per germline. The V end lost 4 bases, the J end lost 7 bases, and 11 bases lay between the germline ends. CDR3 length: 13 residues. DNA for the CDR3: TGCAGCGTTGGGGAGGGCGAGAATTCACCCCTCCACTTT. Residues: CSVGEGENSPLHF.

This clonotype has more than one count but fewer than ten. The chain recombines TRBV20-1 with TRBJ2-5, with D possibly called TRBD1 or TRBD2 (6 bases each). Germline V CDR1 and CDR2: DFQATT, SNEGSKA (reference sequence). This CDR3 has 14 amino acids. V was pared by 5 bases and J by 0 bases, with 13 bases between. This chain's CDR3 is CSAWRGRYQETQYF. In DNA form, the CDR3 reads TGCAGTGCTTGGAGGGGGAGGTACCAAGAGACCCAGTACTTC.

This clonotype was detected only a few times. The genes are TRBV5-6 and TRBJ1-5; perhaps TRBD1 as D (6 bases). The V gene lost 4 bases and the J gene lost 5 bases, with 13 bases spanning the gap. In germline, CDR1 is SGHDT, CDR2 YYEEEE. The CDR3 covers 14 residues. CDR3 in amino acids: CASSGYRADQPQHF. The DNA for the CDR3 is TGTGCCAGCAGCGGCTACAGGGCTGATCAGCCCCAGCATTTT. Supplemented by reference TRBV5-6 and TRBJ1-5, the full variable domain reads DAGVTQSPTHLIKTRGQQVTLRCSPKSGHDTVSWYQQALGQGPQFIFQYYEEEERQRGNFPDRFSGHQFPNYSSELNVNALLLGDSALYLCASSGYRADQPQHFGDGTRLSIL.

This clonotype was found a few times. This chain joins TRBV12-3 or TRBV12-4 and TRBJ2-3, with 7 bases lining up with TRBD2. V was clipped by 5 bases and J by 2 bases; unmatched bases: 4. This CDR3 has 14 residues. The CDR3 sequence is CASSASGFTDTQYF. CDR3 nucleotide sequence: TGTGCCAGCAGTGCTAGCGGATTCACAGATACGCAGTATTTT.

The chain couples TRBV12-3 or TRBV12-4 to TRBJ2-2; 7 bases align to TRBD2. The CDR3 is 16 amino acids. The V gene end was trimmed by 6 bases and the J gene end by 1 base; junction bases not matched to a gene: 8. CDR3 sequence: CASRLASGENTGELFF. CDR3 coding DNA: TGTGCCAGCAGACTCGCTAGCGGAGAGAACACCGGGGAGCTGTTTTTT.

This clonotype turned up a few times. The CDR3 DNA sequence: TGTGCCAGCAGTTACGATCCACTAGCGGGAGACGAAGAGACCCAGTACTTC. This gives the protein CASSYDPLAGDEETQYF. The chain couples TRBV6-2 or TRBV6-3 to TRBJ2-5, with 11 bases aligning to TRBD2. V shed 2 bases and J 3 bases; nucleotides not matched to a gene: 8. The CDR3 is made up of 17 amino acids. Germline values: CDR1 MNHEY, CDR2 SVGEGT.

In its sample, this clonotype was seen many times. The chain uses TRBV20-1 and TRBJ2-7, with 7 nucleotides matching TRBD1. Germline loops: CDR1 DFQATT, CDR2 SNEGSKA (reference sequence). V lost 6 bases and J lost 3; bases outside the gene matches: 11. CDR3 length equals 14 residues. This CDR3 is CSAQRPGQYYEQYF. Here the CDR3 DNA reads TGCAGTGCCCAACGACCGGGACAGTACTACGAGCAGTACTTC.

This clonotype was detected ten times or more. This rearrangement joins TRBV10-3 to TRBJ2-3; 8 bases align to TRBD2. The CDR3 consists of 15 residues. CDR1 and CDR2 from the germline V gene are ENHRY and SYGVKD. Trimming took 11 bases from V and 1 from J; bases not matched to a gene: 11. The CDR3 nucleotides read TGTGCCGTGGGAGGTCGAGCGGGAGGCACAGATACGCAGTATTTT. Residues: CAVGGRAGGTDTQYF.

This chain links TRBV7-9 with TRBJ2-7; D remains ambiguous. CDR1 SEHNR and CDR2 FQNEAQ come from the germline V gene (reference sequence). The CDR3 is 11 amino acids. V lost 3 bases to trimming and J lost 6 bases, with 6 bases between them. CDR3 DNA: TGTGCCAGCAGCTTTATCGCCGAGCAGTACTTC. Translation gives CASSFIAEQYF.

This clonotype was detected many times. The chain joins TRBV15 to TRBJ1-4, with 8 positions matching TRBD1. CDR3 length equals 20 residues. The V and J ends lost 1 base and 7 bases, in that order; junction bases with no gene match: 20. Germline values: CDR1 LNHNV, CDR2 YYDKDF (reference sequence). CDR3 loop: CATSRAPKLNRGSKGEKLFF. DNA of the CDR3: TGTGCCACCAGCAGAGCTCCGAAGCTCAACAGGGGGAGCAAGGGTGAAAAACTGTTTTTT.